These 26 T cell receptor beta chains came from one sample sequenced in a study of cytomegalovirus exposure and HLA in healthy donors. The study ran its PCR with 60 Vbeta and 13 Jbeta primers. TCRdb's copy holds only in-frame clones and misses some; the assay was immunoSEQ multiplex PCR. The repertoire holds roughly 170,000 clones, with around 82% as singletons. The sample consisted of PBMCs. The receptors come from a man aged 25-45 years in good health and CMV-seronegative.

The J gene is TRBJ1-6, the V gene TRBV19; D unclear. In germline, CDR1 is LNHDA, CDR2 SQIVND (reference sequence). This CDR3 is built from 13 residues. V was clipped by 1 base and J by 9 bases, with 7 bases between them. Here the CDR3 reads CASSIVLGSPLHF. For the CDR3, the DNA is TGTGCCAGTAGTATAGTACTAGGTTCACCCCTCCACTTT.

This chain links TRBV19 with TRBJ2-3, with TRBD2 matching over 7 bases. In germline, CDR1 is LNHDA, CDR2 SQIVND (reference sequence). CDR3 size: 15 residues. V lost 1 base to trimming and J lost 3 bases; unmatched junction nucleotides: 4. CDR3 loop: CASSIGGLSTDTQYF. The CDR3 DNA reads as TGTGCCAGTAGTATAGGGGGACTATCTACAGATACGCAGTATTTT.

The CDR3 loop reads CASSPAGQGFEKLFF. The CDR3 coding sequence is TGTGCCAGCAGCCCGGCGGGACAGGGTTTTGAAAAACTGTTTTTT. The V gene is TRBV5-4, the J gene TRBJ1-4, with 9 bases matching TRBD1. With V trimmed by 4 bases and J by 7 bases, 8 bases remained unmatched. The germline V gene encodes CDR1 SGHNT and CDR2 YYREEE (reference sequence). This CDR3 has 15 residues.

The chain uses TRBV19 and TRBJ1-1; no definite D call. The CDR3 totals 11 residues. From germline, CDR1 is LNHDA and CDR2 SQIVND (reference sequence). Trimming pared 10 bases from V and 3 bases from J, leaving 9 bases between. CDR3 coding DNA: TGTGCCACCGGTAGTCACACTGAAGCTTTCTTT. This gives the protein CATGSHTEAFF.

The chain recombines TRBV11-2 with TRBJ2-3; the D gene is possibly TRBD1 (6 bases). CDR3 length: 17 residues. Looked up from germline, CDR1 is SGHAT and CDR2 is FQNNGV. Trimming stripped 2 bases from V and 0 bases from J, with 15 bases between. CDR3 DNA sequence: TGTGCCAGCAGCTTATCAGGGGTTCCATCTAGCACAGATACGCAGTATTTT. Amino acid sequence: CASSLSGVPSSTDTQYF.

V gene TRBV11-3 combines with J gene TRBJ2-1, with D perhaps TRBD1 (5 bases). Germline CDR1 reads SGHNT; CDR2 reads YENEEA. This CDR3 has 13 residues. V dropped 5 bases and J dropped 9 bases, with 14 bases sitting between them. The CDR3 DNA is TGTGCCAGCAGCGTAAGAGACAGCGCTGAGCAGTTCTTC. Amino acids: CASSVRDSAEQFF. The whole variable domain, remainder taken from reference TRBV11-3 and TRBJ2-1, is EAGVVQSPRYKIIEKKQPVAFWCNPISGHNTLYWYLQNLGQGPELLIRYENEEAVDDSQLPKDRFSAERLKGVDSTLKIQPAELGDSAVYLCASSVRDSAEQFFGPGTRLTVL.

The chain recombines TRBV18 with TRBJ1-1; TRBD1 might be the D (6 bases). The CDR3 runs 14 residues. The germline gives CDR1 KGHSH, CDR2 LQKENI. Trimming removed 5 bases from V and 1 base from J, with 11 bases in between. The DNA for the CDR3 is TGTGCCAGCTCAAAGAAGGACAGGAACACTGAAGCTTTCTTT. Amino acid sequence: CASSKKDRNTEAFF.

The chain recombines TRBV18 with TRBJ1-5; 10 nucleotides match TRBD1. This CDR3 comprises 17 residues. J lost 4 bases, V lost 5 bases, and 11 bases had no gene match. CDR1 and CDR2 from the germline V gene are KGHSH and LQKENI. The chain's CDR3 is CASSSLDRGLGNQPQHF. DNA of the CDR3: TGTGCCAGCTCATCCTTAGACAGGGGGCTTGGAAATCAGCCCCAGCATTTT.

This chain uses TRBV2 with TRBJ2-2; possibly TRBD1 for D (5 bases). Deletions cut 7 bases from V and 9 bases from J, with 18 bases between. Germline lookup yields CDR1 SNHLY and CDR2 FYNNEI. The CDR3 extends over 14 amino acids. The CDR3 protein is CASTDITRQRELFF. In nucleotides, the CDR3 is TGTGCCAGCACGGACATAACTCGACAGAGGGAGCTGTTTTTT.

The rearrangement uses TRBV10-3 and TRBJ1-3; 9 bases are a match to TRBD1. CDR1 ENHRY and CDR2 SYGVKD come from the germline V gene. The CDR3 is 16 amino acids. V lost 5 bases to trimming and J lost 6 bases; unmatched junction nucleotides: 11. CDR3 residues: CAISRNAGTGSNTIYF. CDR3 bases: TGTGCCATCAGTAGGAATGCCGGGACAGGGTCAAACACCATATATTTT.

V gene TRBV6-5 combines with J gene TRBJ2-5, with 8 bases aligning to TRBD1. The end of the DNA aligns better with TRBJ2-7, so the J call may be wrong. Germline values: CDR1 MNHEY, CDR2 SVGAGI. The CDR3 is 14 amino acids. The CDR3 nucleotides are TGTGCCAGCAGTGGTACAGGGGGTGCCTACGAGCAGTACTTC. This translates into CASSGTGGAYEQYF.

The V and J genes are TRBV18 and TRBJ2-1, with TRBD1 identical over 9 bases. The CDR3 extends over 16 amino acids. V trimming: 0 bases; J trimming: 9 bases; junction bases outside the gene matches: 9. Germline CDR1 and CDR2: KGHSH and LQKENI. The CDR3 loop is CASSPPRDREDTEQFF. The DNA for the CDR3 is TGTGCCAGCTCACCACCGCGGGACAGGGAAGATACTGAGCAGTTCTTC. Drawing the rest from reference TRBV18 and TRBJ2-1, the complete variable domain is NAGVMQNPRHLVRRRGQEARLRCSPMKGHSHVYWYRQLPEEGLKFMVYLQKENIIDESGMPKERFSAEFPKEGPSILRIQQVVRGDSAAYFCASSPPRDREDTEQFFGPGTRLTVL.

The CDR3 here is CAWSGGRESNQPQHF. DNA of the CDR3: TGTGCCTGGAGTGGGGGGCGTGAGAGCAATCAGCCCCAGCATTTT. V gene TRBV30 combines with J gene TRBJ1-5, with D possibly matching TRBD1 (6 bases). Germline CDR1 GTSNPN, CDR2 SVGIG (reference sequence). V lost 1 base to trimming and J lost 1 base, with 11 bases between them. The CDR3 consists of 15 residues.

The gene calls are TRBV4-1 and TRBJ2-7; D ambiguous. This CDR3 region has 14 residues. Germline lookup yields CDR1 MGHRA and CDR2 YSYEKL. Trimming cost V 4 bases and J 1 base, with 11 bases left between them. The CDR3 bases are TGCGCCAGCAGCCGATCGACAAGTTCCTACGAGCAGTACTTC. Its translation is CASSRSTSSYEQYF.

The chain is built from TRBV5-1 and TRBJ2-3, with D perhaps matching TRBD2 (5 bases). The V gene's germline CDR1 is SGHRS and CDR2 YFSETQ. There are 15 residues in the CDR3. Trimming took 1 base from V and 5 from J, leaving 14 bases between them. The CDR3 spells CASSLRGTLRDTQYF. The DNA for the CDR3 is TGCGCCAGCAGCTTGCGGGGAACATTACGAGATACGCAGTATTTT.

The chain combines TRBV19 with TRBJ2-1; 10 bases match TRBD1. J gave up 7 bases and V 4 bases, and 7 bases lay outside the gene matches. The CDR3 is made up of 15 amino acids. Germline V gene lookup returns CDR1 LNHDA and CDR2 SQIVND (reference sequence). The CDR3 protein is CASSTRQGALNEQFF. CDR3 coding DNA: TGTGCCAGTAGTACCCGACAGGGGGCGCTGAATGAGCAGTTCTTC.

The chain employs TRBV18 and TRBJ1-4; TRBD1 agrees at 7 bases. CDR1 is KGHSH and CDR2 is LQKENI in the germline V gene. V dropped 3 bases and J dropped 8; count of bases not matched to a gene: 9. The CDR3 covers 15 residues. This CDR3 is CASSPTGAKGEKLFF. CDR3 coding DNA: TGTGCCAGCTCACCCACAGGGGCCAAGGGAGAAAAACTGTTTTTT.

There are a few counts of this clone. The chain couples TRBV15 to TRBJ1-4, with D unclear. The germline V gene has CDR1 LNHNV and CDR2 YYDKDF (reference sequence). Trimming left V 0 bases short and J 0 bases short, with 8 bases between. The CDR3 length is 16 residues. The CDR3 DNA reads TGTGCCACCAGCAGAGATCGGAGTTCAACTAATGAAAAACTGTTTTTT. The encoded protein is CATSRDRSSTNEKLFF.

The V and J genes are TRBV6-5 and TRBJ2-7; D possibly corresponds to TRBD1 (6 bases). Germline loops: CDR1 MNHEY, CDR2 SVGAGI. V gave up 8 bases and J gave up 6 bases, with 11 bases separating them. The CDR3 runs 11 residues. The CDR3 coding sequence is TGTGCCAGCTCACAGGGAACCGAGCAGTACTTC. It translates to CASSQGTEQYF.

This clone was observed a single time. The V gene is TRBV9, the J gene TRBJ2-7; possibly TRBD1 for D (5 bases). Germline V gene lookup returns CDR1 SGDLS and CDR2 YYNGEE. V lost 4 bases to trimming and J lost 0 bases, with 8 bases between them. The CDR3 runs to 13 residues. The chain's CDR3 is CASSPGISYEQYF. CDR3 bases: TGTGCCAGCAGCCCAGGGATCTCCTACGAGCAGTACTTC.

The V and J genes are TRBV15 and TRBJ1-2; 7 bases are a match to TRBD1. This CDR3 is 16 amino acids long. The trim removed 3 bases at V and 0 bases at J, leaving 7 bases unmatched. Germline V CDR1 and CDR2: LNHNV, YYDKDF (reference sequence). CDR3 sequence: CATSSGTAFSNYGYTF. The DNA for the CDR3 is TGTGCCACCAGCAGCGGGACAGCCTTTTCTAACTATGGCTACACCTTC.

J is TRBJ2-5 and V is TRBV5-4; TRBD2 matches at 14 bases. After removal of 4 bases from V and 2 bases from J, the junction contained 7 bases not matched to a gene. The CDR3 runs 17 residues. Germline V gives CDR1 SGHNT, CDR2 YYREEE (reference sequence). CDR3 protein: CASSTGTSGGTQETQYF. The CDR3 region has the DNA TGTGCCAGCAGCACCGGGACTAGCGGGGGAACACAAGAGACCCAGTACTTC.

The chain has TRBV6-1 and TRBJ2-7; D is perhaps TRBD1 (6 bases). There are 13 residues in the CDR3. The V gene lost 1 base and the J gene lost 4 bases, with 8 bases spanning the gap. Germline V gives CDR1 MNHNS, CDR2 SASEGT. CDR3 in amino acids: CASSEGTVYEQYF. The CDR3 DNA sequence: TGTGCCAGCAGTGAAGGGACAGTTTACGAGCAGTACTTC.

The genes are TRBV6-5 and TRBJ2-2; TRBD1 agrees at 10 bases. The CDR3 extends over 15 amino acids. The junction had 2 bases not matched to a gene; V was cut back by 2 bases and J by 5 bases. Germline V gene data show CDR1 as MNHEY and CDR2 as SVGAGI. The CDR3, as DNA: TGTGCCAGCAGTTACGGGACAGGGGTGACCGGGGAGCTGTTTTTT. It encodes CASSYGTGVTGELFF.

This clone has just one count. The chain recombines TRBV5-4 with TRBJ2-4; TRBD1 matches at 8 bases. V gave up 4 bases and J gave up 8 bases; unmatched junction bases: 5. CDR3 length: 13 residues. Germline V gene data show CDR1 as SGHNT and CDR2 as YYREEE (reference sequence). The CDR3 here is CASSRPTGDIQYF. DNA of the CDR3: TGTGCCAGCAGCCGGCCGACAGGGGACATTCAGTACTTC.

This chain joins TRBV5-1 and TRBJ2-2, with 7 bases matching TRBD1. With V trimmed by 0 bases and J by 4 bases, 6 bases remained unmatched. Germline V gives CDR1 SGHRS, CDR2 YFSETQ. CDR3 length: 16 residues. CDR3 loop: CASSLGQGGGTGELFF. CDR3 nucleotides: TGCGCCAGCAGCTTGGGACAGGGTGGCGGCACCGGGGAGCTGTTTTTT.